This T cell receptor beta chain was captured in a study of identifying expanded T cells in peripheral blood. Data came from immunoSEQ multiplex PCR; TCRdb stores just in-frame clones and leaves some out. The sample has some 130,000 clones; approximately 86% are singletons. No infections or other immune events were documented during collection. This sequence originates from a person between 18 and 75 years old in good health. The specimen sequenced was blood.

The CDR3 here is CASMVQNTGELFF. The CDR3 nucleotides read TGTGCCAGCATGGTCCAGAACACCGGGGAGCTGTTTTTT. The J gene is TRBJ2-2, the V gene TRBV6-5; no reliable D call. The germline V and J ends were trimmed by 7 bases and 1 base, with 7 bases remaining between them. This CDR3 has 13 amino acids. The germline V gene encodes CDR1 MNHEY and CDR2 SVGAGI.